These 12 T cell receptor beta chains came from one sample sequenced in a study of T-cell memory formation after mild COVID-19. TCRdb re-called the 5' RACE reads with MiXCR, one entry per CDR3 protein. Of nearly 350,000 distinct CDR3 sequences listed, approximately 13% are singletons. Material for sequencing was PBMCs or a T cell subset sorted from them (not recorded which). These receptors all come from a man aged 18 to 29 who had mild COVID-19 (a few samples of this study predate the infection). Cell type and time point are not known.

The J gene is TRBJ2-4, the V gene TRBV20-1; no definite D call. Germline V lookup: CDR1 DFQATT, CDR2 SNEGSKA (reference sequence). V dropped 0 bases and J dropped 0 bases, with 3 bases sitting between them. The CDR3 covers 13 residues. CDR3 sequence reads: CSARELAKNIQYF. The CDR3 DNA sequence: TGCAGTGCTAGAGAACTAGCCAAAAACATTCAGTACTTC.

The chain joins TRBV6-5 to TRBJ1-1; no definite D call. Looked up from germline, CDR1 is MNHEY and CDR2 is SVGAGI. V shed 2 bases and J shed 5 bases, with 9 bases lying between them. This CDR3 has 13 residues. The CDR3 region has the DNA TGTGCCAGCAGTTACAATCTCGGGACTGAAGCTTTCTTT. It translates to CASSYNLGTEAFF.

This clonotype appeared a few times. The chain uses TRBV11-1 and TRBJ2-7, with a tentative D call TRBD2 (6 bases). CDR3 size: 17 residues. In germline, CDR1 is SGHAT, CDR2 FQDESV (reference sequence). Deletions cut 5 bases from V and 2 bases from J, with 22 bases between. The CDR3: CASSRGTASYSPYEQYF. The CDR3 nucleotides read TGTGCCAGCAGCCGGGGGACGGCTTCGTATAGTCCCTACGAGCAGTACTTC.

The chain joins TRBV28 to TRBJ2-7; the D gene is possibly TRBD1 (5 bases). Germline CDR1 and CDR2: MDHEN and SYDVKM. This CDR3 is built from 13 residues. CDR3: CASSVTGRVELYV. The CDR3 bases are TGTGCCAGCAGCGTCACAGGCAGGGTAGAGCTGTACGTC.

This chain connects TRBV29-1 to TRBJ1-1; 10 bases line up with TRBD1. V lost 4 bases and J lost 5; bases outside the gene matches: 7. Germline V gene sequence: CDR1 SQVTM, CDR2 ANQGSEA. The CDR3 has 14 amino acids. CDR3 amino acids: CSVGVTGGWTEAFF. CDR3 DNA sequence: TGCAGCGTTGGAGTGACAGGGGGCTGGACTGAAGCTTTCTTT.

Ten or more counts support this clonotype. This chain uses TRBV29-1 with TRBJ1-2; the match to TRBD1 covers 8 bases. Germline loops: CDR1 SQVTM, CDR2 ANQGSEA. CDR3 length: 14 residues. V shed 0 bases, J shed 4 bases, and the junction held 4 bases outside the gene matches. As DNA, the CDR3 is TGCAGCGTTGAAGATGCGGGACAGGCCTATGGCTACACCTTC. Protein: CSVEDAGQAYGYTF.

J is TRBJ2-7 and V is TRBV4-3; D uncertain. Per germline, CDR1 LGHNA and CDR2 YSLEER. Between the trimmed V and J ends, which lost 3 bases and 2 bases, there was a span of 11 bases. The CDR3 length is 14 residues. CDR3 residues: CASSQDLGTYEQYF. The CDR3 DNA follows: TGCGCCAGCAGCCAGGACCTGGGGACCTACGAGCAGTACTTC.

The chain is built from TRBV7-9 and TRBJ1-1, with 9 bases lining up with TRBD1. The CDR3 sequence is 13 residues long. Germline-derived CDR1 and CDR2 are SEHNR and FQNEAQ (reference sequence). V lost 7 bases, J lost 8 bases, and 8 bases stayed unmatched. The CDR3 loop is CASNPGQGREAFF. CDR3 coding DNA: TGTGCCAGCAACCCTGGACAGGGGAGAGAAGCTTTCTTT.

The V call is TRBV6-6, the J call TRBJ2-7, with 7 nucleotides matching TRBD1. Germline-derived CDR1 and CDR2 are MNHNY and SVGAGI (reference sequence). This CDR3 is 15 amino acids long. With 6 bases clipped from V and 3 bases from J, the junction kept 11 bases outside the gene matches. The CDR3, as DNA: TGTGCCAGCAGCCCAGACCGGGACAGCCACTACGAGCAGTACTTC. It specifies CASSPDRDSHYEQYF.

This CDR3 reads CASRPGPTLNEQYF. Here the CDR3 DNA reads TGTGCCAGCAGACCGGGGCCGACCTTAAACGAGCAGTACTTC. The chain has TRBV6-1 and TRBJ2-7; D possibly matches TRBD1 or TRBD2 (5 bases each). Germline loops: CDR1 MNHNS, CDR2 SASEGT. Trimming pared 6 bases from V and 5 bases from J, leaving 17 bases between. This CDR3 is built from 14 residues.

This clonotype was counted a few times. The V and J genes are TRBV11-2 and TRBJ1-1; TRBD1 agrees at 10 bases. This CDR3 has 17 amino acids. From germline, CDR1 is SGHAT and CDR2 FQNNGV. The V and J ends lost 1 base and 0 bases, in that order; junction bases with no gene match: 5. CDR3 amino acids: CASSLGDRGPMNTEAFF. CDR3 nucleotide sequence: TGTGCCAGCAGCTTAGGGGACAGGGGCCCGATGAACACTGAAGCTTTCTTT. Full variable domain (missing parts from reference TRBV11-2 and TRBJ1-1): EAGVAQSPRYKIIEKRQSVAFWCNPISGHATLYWYQQILGQGPKLLIQFQNNGVVDDSQLPKDRFSAERLKGVDSTLKIQPAKLEDSAVYLCASSLGDRGPMNTEAFFGQGTRLTVV.

A few counts support this clonotype. The chain uses TRBV7-8 and TRBJ1-2, with a tentative D call TRBD1 (5 bases). Germline CDR1 reads SGHVS; CDR2 reads FQNEAQ. CDR3 size: 16 residues. Trimming took 6 bases from V and 6 from J, leaving 23 bases between them. The CDR3 protein is CASSQHRLIPKDGYTF. CDR3 coding DNA: TGTGCCAGCAGTCAACACAGGCTCATCCCCAAAGATGGCTACACCTTC.